The present entry profiles one T cell receptor beta chain with its context. Its antigen is still unknown. This sample stems from a study of blood T cells in healthy people across ages. Study findings and constraints: Bulk PBMC profiling left naive and antigen-experienced comparisons inconclusive.

Then a second PCR, running about 6 to 11 cycles, was carried out with a sample-barcoded 5' primer and a J-beta primer mix. TCRdb passed the 5' RACE reads through MiXCR, listing each CDR3 protein once. Of about 1,000,000 distinct CDR3 sequences listed, less than 50% are singletons. In each sample, at least 7 million PBMCs were isolated. The CDR3 covers 15 residues. V shed 5 bases and J shed 5 bases, with 17 bases lying between them. In germline, CDR1 is SGHTA, CDR2 FQGNSA. The V and J genes are TRBV7-2 and TRBJ2-3, with D perhaps matching TRBD1 or TRBD2 (5 bases each). The receptor was derived from a woman aged 55-70 years in good health. Sequencing was done on a sample of blood. CDR3 loop: CASSRRGELGDTQYF. CDR3 nucleotide sequence: TGTGCCAGCAGCCGTCGAGGGGAGCTAGGAGATACGCAGTATTTT. The full variable domain, its missing parts supplied by reference TRBV7-2 and TRBJ2-3, is GAGVSQSPSNKVTEKGKDVELRCDPISGHTALYWYRQSLGQGLEFLIYFQGNSAPDKSGLPSDRFSAERTGGSVSTLTIQRTQQEDSAVYLCASSRRGELGDTQYFGPGTRLTVL.